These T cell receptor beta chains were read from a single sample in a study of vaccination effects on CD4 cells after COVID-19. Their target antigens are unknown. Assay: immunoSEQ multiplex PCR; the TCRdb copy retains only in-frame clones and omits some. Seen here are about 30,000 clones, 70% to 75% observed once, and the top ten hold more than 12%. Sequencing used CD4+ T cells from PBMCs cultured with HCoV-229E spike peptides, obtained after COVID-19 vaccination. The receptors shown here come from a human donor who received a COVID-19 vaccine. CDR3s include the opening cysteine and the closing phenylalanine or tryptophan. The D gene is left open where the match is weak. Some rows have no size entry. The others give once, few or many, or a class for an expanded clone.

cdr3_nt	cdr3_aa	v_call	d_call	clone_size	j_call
TGTGCCAGCAGTTACGAGCCCGGGTTGAATGGCTACACCTTC	CASSYEPGLNGYTF	TRBV6-5	.	.	TRBJ1-2
TGTGCCTGGAGTGTGTCGGGGGACGGGCGATACAATGAGCAGTTCTTC	CAWSVSGDGRYNEQFF	TRBV30	.	.	TRBJ2-1
TGTGCCAGCAGTGAAAGATGGGTGGCCGAGCAGTTCTTC	CASSERWVAEQFF	TRBV2	.	.	TRBJ2-1
TGTGCCAGCAGTTACACTAGGGACACCGGGGAGCTGTTTTTT	CASSYTRDTGELFF	TRBV6-5	.	.	TRBJ2-2
TGTGCCACCAGCAGAGATGTGGGAGCGGGAGGGAACATTCAGTACTTC	CATSRDVGAGGNIQYF	TRBV15	TRBD2	.	TRBJ2-4
TGTGCCAGCAATAAGGGACTACGGAACACTGAAGCTTTCTTT	CASNKGLRNTEAFF	TRBV2	.	.	TRBJ1-1
TGTGCCAGTAAGGGAAGGGGCGGAGTGAACACTGAAGCTTTCTTT	CASKGRGGVNTEAFF	TRBV19	.	.	TRBJ1-1
TGTGCCAGCTCACCAGCAGATAAATCACCCCTCCACTTT	CASSPADKSPLHF	TRBV18	.	.	TRBJ1-6
TGCAGCGTTGCACTACAAAATAACTACGAGCAGTACTTC	CSVALQNNYEQYF	TRBV29-1	.	few	TRBJ2-7
TGTGCCAGCAGTTTTTGGCGGGATAGCGGGGAGCTGTTTTTT	CASSFWRDSGELFF	TRBV27	.	.	TRBJ2-2
TGTGCCAGCTCACCACCGGCGATCGGGGGCTACACCTTC	CASSPPAIGGYTF	TRBV18	.	few	TRBJ1-2
TGTGCCAGCAGCTTGGTAAGTTGGGGTTTTTACGAGCAGTACTTC	CASSLVSWGFYEQYF	TRBV5-4	.	once	TRBJ2-7
TGTGCCAGCAAATGGGACAGTTATAGCAATCAGCCCCAGCATTTT	CASKWDSYSNQPQHF	TRBV2	TRBD1	once	TRBJ1-5
TGTGCCAGCAGCTTTAGGGGGACCGGGGAGCTGTTTTTT	CASSFRGTGELFF	TRBV5-4	.	few	TRBJ2-2
TGTGCCTGGAGTGAAGGATTTGGGCCATATGGCTACACCTTC	CAWSEGFGPYGYTF	TRBV30	.	once	TRBJ1-2
TGTGCCAGCAGCTTAGGACAGGTGACCGGGGAGCTGTTTTTT	CASSLGQVTGELFF	TRBV7-9	.	.	TRBJ2-2
TGTGCCAGCAGCCCAACAAGCTCTGGAAACACCATATATTTT	CASSPTSSGNTIYF	TRBV6-4	.	.	TRBJ1-3
TGTGCCAGCTCTACCAGTTCGGAGAGCTCCTACGAGCAGTACTTC	CASSTSSESSYEQYF	TRBV18	.	few	TRBJ2-7
TGCGCCAGCAGCCCAACTACAGGTAGGAGTAGGGAAGCTTTCTTT	CASSPTTGRSREAFF	TRBV5-1	.	.	TRBJ1-1
TGTGCCAGCAGTGAATGGGGCAGGCCTGCAGATACGCAGTATTTT	CASSEWGRPADTQYF	TRBV25-1	.	.	TRBJ2-3
TGTGCCAGCAGCCCAATCTGGCCAGGGAATCCCTACGAGCAGTACTTC	CASSPIWPGNPYEQYF	TRBV5-6	.	.	TRBJ2-7
TGTGCCAGTAGTATCCAGGGTTCAGATACGCAGTATTTT	CASSIQGSDTQYF	TRBV19	.	few	TRBJ2-3
TGTGCCAGCTCACCGCTCGGGGCTGTACAGGATGAGCAGTTCTTC	CASSPLGAVQDEQFF	TRBV18	.	few	TRBJ2-1
TGTGCCAGCAGGCATTCTAGGAGGGCGGCCACAGATACGCAGTATTTT	CASRHSRRAATDTQYF	TRBV11-2	.	few	TRBJ2-3
TGTGCCAGCAGTTTAGTAGCGCAGGGGAATTCACCCCTCCACTTT	CASSLVAQGNSPLHF	TRBV27	.	.	TRBJ1-6
TGCGCCAGCAGCCAACCGGGACAGGGGAACTATGGCTACACCTTC	CASSQPGQGNYGYTF	TRBV4-1	TRBD1	.	TRBJ1-2
TGTGCCACCAGTGATTTTCGTGGGAGGCCCGATAACACCGGGGAGCTGTTTTTT	CATSDFRGRPDNTGELFF	TRBV24-1	.	.	TRBJ2-2
TGTGCCAGCTGGGGAGGGGGCGAAGAGACCCAGTACTTC	CASWGGGEETQYF	TRBV13	.	.	TRBJ2-5
TGTGCCAGCAGTTCCCCGGTTTTTAGCGGCTACACCTTC	CASSSPVFSGYTF	TRBV6-5	.	.	TRBJ1-2
TGCAGCGTTGAAGTCGAGTCCGGGGTGACTGAAGCTTTCTTT	CSVEVESGVTEAFF	TRBV29-1	.	.	TRBJ1-1
TGTGCCAGCTCACCCTTGGGGACTTTATACAATGAGCAGTTCTTC	CASSPLGTLYNEQFF	TRBV18	.	once	TRBJ2-1
TGTGCCAGCAGCTCCCCCACGGGTAGCCGATACGAGCAGTACTTC	CASSSPTGSRYEQYF	TRBV5-4	.	.	TRBJ2-7
TGTGCCAGCAGCCCCCGGGACAGGGGGCTTGGCAATCAGCCCCAGCATTTT	CASSPRDRGLGNQPQHF	TRBV5-5	TRBD1	.	TRBJ1-5
TGTGCCAGCAGCCAAGTTACGGGCCTGAACACCGGGGAGCTGTTTTTT	CASSQVTGLNTGELFF	TRBV3-1/TRBV3-2	.	.	TRBJ2-2
TGTGCCAGCAGCTTAAGTCAGAACACTGAAGCTTTCTTT	CASSLSQNTEAFF	TRBV7-8	.	few	TRBJ1-1
TGTGCCAGCAGCTCCGCAGGAGTGGGTGGCTACACCTTC	CASSSAGVGGYTF	TRBV5-4	.	few	TRBJ1-2
TGTGCCATCAGGGCAACAGGGGCCGCGGGCCGAACACGCACAGATACGCAGTATTTT	CAIRATGAAGRTRTDTQYF	TRBV10-3	TRBD1	.	TRBJ2-3
TGTGCCAGCAGTGGTAGGGTGAATCAGCCCCAGCATTTT	CASSGRVNQPQHF	TRBV2	.	.	TRBJ1-5
TGTGCCAGCAGCCTTTCGGGGGGGCGCGCTGAAGCTTTCTTT	CASSLSGGRAEAFF	TRBV6-5	.	.	TRBJ1-1
TGTGCCAGCAGCTTACGTAAAGGAGGAAGGAACACTGAAGCTTTCTTT	CASSLRKGGRNTEAFF	TRBV7-6	.	.	TRBJ1-1
TGTGCCAGCAGTGAAAACATCAATCAGCCCCAGCATTTT	CASSENINQPQHF	TRBV2	.	.	TRBJ1-5
TGTGCCAGCAGCACACAAAATCAGCCCCAGCATTTT	CASSTQNQPQHF	TRBV3-1/TRBV3-2	.	.	TRBJ1-5
TGCGCCAGCAGCGGGTTACAGGGGAACACCGGGGAGCTGTTTTTT	CASSGLQGNTGELFF	TRBV4-1	.	.	TRBJ2-2
TGCAGTGCTAGTCGGAGTTTGGGCAATCAGCCCCAGCATTTT	CSASRSLGNQPQHF	TRBV20-1	.	.	TRBJ1-5
TGCGCCAGCAGCTTGGGACTAGCGGGAGCCGGGGAGCTGTTTTTT	CASSLGLAGAGELFF	TRBV5-1	TRBD2	.	TRBJ2-2
TGCGCCAGCAGCTTAAACCCCGGACTAGAAGAGACCCAGTACTTC	CASSLNPGLEETQYF	TRBV5-1	TRBD2	.	TRBJ2-5
TGTGCCAGCAGCTTGGGGGGGGCAAACGAGCAGTACTTC	CASSLGGANEQYF	TRBV7-9	.	.	TRBJ2-7
TGTGCCAGCAGCTTGCCGGCTAACTATGGCTACACCTTC	CASSLPANYGYTF	TRBV5-6	.	.	TRBJ1-2
TGTGCCAGCAGCTTGTATGGTGGGAGCGGGATATTCCACGAGCAGTACTTC	CASSLYGGSGIFHEQYF	TRBV5-6	TRBD2	.	TRBJ2-7
TGTGCCACCAGTGATTCGACAACAAACTATGGCTACACCTTC	CATSDSTTNYGYTF	TRBV24-1	.	once	TRBJ1-2
TGTGCCAGCTCACCACTCATTCACAGGGAGAACACCGGGGAGCTGTTTTTT	CASSPLIHRENTGELFF	TRBV18	.	.	TRBJ2-2
TGTGCCAGCAGTTACTGGACAGACACTGAAGCTTTCTTT	CASSYWTDTEAFF	TRBV6-6	.	.	TRBJ1-1
TGCGCCAGCAGCCAAGATCTAGCGTTCCGCAGGGGCGATCAGCCCCAGCATTTT	CASSQDLAFRRGDQPQHF	TRBV4-1	.	.	TRBJ1-5